These 4 T cell receptor beta chains originate from one sample sequenced in a study of breast tumors, draining lymph nodes, adjacent tissues. Breast cancer patients provided tissue from their axillary draining lymph nodes. Via MiXCR, TCRdb re-called the multiplex PCR reads, giving one row per CDR3 protein. The table includes fewer than 90,000 distinct CDR3 sequences, approximately 30% detected once. The sample comprised axillary lymph node tissue. The receptor source for this set is a female donor with breast cancer. Some clones in this sample may be carry-over from other donors' samples.

As regards this clonotype: At one of its ends the junction is not consistent with the germline gene, which may arise from a read error. J is TRBJ2-7 and V is TRBV2, with 11 bases lining up with TRBD1. This CDR3 spans 16 amino acids. The germline V gene has CDR1 SNHLY and CDR2 FYNNEI. The CDR3 nucleotides read TGTGCCAGCAAGGACAGGGGGCTCAATACGGCCTACGCGCAGTACTTC. Translated: CASKDRGLNTAYAQYF.

The chain uses TRBV29-1 and TRBJ2-3; 12 bases are a match to TRBD1. CDR3 length: 14 amino acids. The V and J ends lost 6 bases and 3 bases, in that order; junction bases with no gene match: 4. In germline, CDR1 is SQVTM, CDR2 ANQGSEA. The CDR3 coding sequence is TGCAGCGTGGGGACAGGGGGCAGGACAGATACGCAGTATTTT. This encodes CSVGTGGRTDTQYF.

This clonotype was seen ten or more times. This chain joins TRBV6-1 and TRBJ2-2, with D perhaps given as TRBD1 or TRBD2 (5 bases each). V lost 8 bases, J lost 8 bases, and 15 bases lay in between. Germline V gene sequence: CDR1 MNHNS, CDR2 SASEGT. This CDR3 comprises 13 residues. The CDR3 DNA reads as TGTGCCAGCGGCCGGGACCGTTTGGGGGAGCTGTTTTTT. Encoded protein: CASGRDRLGELFF.

This clonotype was found many times. The gene calls are TRBV5-8 and TRBJ1-4; D remains unclear. CDR1 is SGHTS, CDR2 YDEGEE, per germline. This CDR3 has 15 residues. Trimming shortened V by 2 bases and J by 4 bases, and 12 bases separated the two germline ends. The DNA of the CDR3 is TGTGCCAGCAGCTTAAGTGGGCAGAGTAATGAAAAACTGTTTTTT. Its translation: CASSLSGQSNEKLFF.